These 3 T cell receptor beta chains were sequenced from one sample in a study of blood T cells in healthy people across ages. Combining a sample-barcoded 5' primer with a J-beta primer mix, a second PCR ran for 7 to 11 cycles. TCRdb reprocessed the 5' RACE reads via MiXCR and lists one record per CDR3 protein. The data contain approximately 810,000 distinct CDR3 sequences, 30% to 45% of them seen just once; the ten biggest clones take up approximately 13%. The material sequenced was blood. These receptors were taken from a man in his late teens or twenties in good health.

The chain carries TRBV27 and TRBJ2-5, with a tentative D call TRBD1 (6 bases). Germline V gene lookup returns CDR1 MNHEY and CDR2 SMNVEV (reference sequence). CDR3 length: 14 residues. V was shortened by 6 bases and J by 5 bases, with 16 bases between the two germline ends. DNA of the CDR3: TGTGCCAGCAGGCTGACAGGTGGCGGGGAGACCCAGTACTTC. Translated: CASRLTGGGETQYF.

Concerning this clonotype: This clone may be a read error of a much larger clone one base away. The chain couples TRBV6-5 to TRBJ2-3, with unresolved D. The ends were cut back, 5 bases at V and 4 bases at J, with 13 bases in the middle. This CDR3 comprises 14 residues. Looked up from germline, CDR1 is MNHEY and CDR2 is SVGAGI. The CDR3 DNA reads as TGTGCCAGCAGTCAACTAACGGCAGCAGATACGCAGTATTTT. Its protein product is CASSQLTAADTQYF.

Details on this clonotype: The junction departs from the called germline gene at one end, perhaps through a read error. The V gene is TRBV12-3 or TRBV12-4, the J gene TRBJ1-2, with D perhaps TRBD1 (5 bases). The CDR3 runs 16 residues. CDR3 protein: CASSFNSGGKGHGCTF. The CDR3 nucleotides are TGTGCCAGCAGTTTTAATAGCGGCGGGAAGGGGCATGGCTGCACCTTC.